Presented here are 18 T cell receptor beta chains from one specimen sequenced in a study of tumor and adjacent non-tumor tissue in lung cancer. TCRbeta libraries were built with three rounds of nested PCR, modified from ARM-PCR. TCRdb itself ran the multiplex PCR reads through MiXCR, one entry per CDR3 protein. The sample yields 70,000 to 95,000 distinct CDR3 sequences, less than 85% seen once. This sample's RNA came from whole unsorted tissue. More than 3 cm separated this lung sample from the edge of the tumor. The sequencing sample was made of distant non-tumor lung tissue. All receptors derive from a man between 65 and 79 years old with non-small cell lung cancer.

This clonotype was seen a single time. The missing conserved phenylalanine or tryptophan at the end of this CDR3 makes a read error likely. This chain links TRBV5-5 with TRBJ2-7; tentative D call: TRBD2 (5 bases). Germline V gene data show CDR1 as SGHKS and CDR2 as YYEKEE (reference sequence). V lost 6 bases and J 5 bases, leaving 21 bases between the germline ends. This CDR3 spans 15 amino acids. Written as DNA, the CDR3 is TGTGCCAGCATCAACCCCAGTGGGAGTAGTCACGAGCAGTACATC. Its translation is CASINPSGSSHEQYI.

This clonotype has a single count. A much larger clone lies one base from this, so it may be a read error. This CDR3 is missing its conserved last phenylalanine or tryptophan, likely due to a read error. The V and J genes are TRBV5-1 and TRBJ1-1; tentative D call: TRBD1 (5 bases). This CDR3 has 14 amino acids. Germline CDR1 SGHRS, CDR2 YFSETQ. Trimming left V 7 bases short and J 3 bases short, with 16 bases between. The DNA of the CDR3 is TGCGCCAGCCGAACCCAGGGTAAGGACACTGAAGCTTTCTAT. Protein sequence: CASRTQGKDTEAFY.

Worth noting for this clonotype: Since no conserved phenylalanine or tryptophan closes the CDR3, a read error is the likely cause. The chain links TRBV11-3 to TRBJ2-3; D might be TRBD2 (5 bases). In germline, CDR1 is SGHNT, CDR2 YENEEA. The CDR3 has 15 amino acids. The CDR3 region has the DNA TGTGCCAGCACCCATCGGGAAGTAAGCACTGATACGCAGTATTAT. Translation: CASTHREVSTDTQYY.

This clonotype was seen a handful of times. The genes are TRBV5-1 and TRBJ2-5; D is undetermined. V was cut by 4 bases and J by 2 bases, with 3 bases left in between. This CDR3 region has 11 residues. CDR1 is SGHRS, CDR2 YFSETQ, per germline. CDR3 amino acids: CASSIQETQYF. DNA for the CDR3: TGCGCCAGCAGCATTCAAGAGACCCAGTACTTC.

The chain joins TRBV6-1 to TRBJ1-2; D call uncertain. V lost 6 bases, J lost 9 bases, and 14 bases lay in between. Germline values: CDR1 MNHNS, CDR2 SASEGT. CDR3 length equals 12 residues. CDR3 loop: CASSLPIECYTF. DNA for the CDR3: TGTGCCAGCAGCCTTCCGATCGAATGCTACACCTTC.

This clonotype was seen many times. V usage is TRBV12-3 or TRBV12-4 and J usage is TRBJ1-1; possible D gene TRBD1, 5 bases. The V end lost 7 bases, the J end lost 0 bases, and 9 bases lay between the germline ends. The CDR3 runs 13 residues. The CDR3 loop reads CASMGPLNTEAFF. The CDR3 bases are TGTGCCAGCATGGGACCCCTGAACACTGAAGCTTTCTTT.

With regard to this clonotype: One end of the junction varies from germline; a read error may be responsible. The J gene is TRBJ1-4, the V gene TRBV12-3 or TRBV12-4; the D is unclear. This CDR3 comprises 14 residues. DNA of the CDR3: TGTGCCAGTAGTTTGAGCGGTCTAGGTGAAGAACTGTTTTTT. As protein: CASSLSGLGEELFF.

Concerning this clonotype itself: Possible read error: a much larger clone is one base away. The chain recombines TRBV5-4 with TRBJ2-2; D is perhaps TRBD2 (5 bases). Germline loops: CDR1 SGHNT, CDR2 YYREEE (reference sequence). CDR3 length equals 14 residues. CDR3 region: CVSSGPRGTGELFF. The CDR3 DNA reads TGTGTCAGCAGCGGCCCGAGAGGCACCGGGGAGCTGTTTTTT.

A remark on this clonotype: The conserved final phenylalanine or tryptophan is absent from the CDR3, which likely points to a read error. This chain joins TRBV4-1 and TRBJ1-1, with TRBD1 identical over 7 bases. The CDR3 runs to 15 residues. The germline V gene has CDR1 MGHRA and CDR2 YSYEKL. CDR3 region: CASSQGQGWNSEAFS. The CDR3 DNA reads TGCGCCAGCAGCCAAGGACAGGGCTGGAACAGTGAAGCTTTCTCT.

Details on this clonotype: Mismatch with germline at one junction end may stem from a read error. The CDR3 here is CASSRTGVKTEAFF. CDR3 DNA: TGTGCCAGCAGTAGGACAGGCGTGAAGACTGAAGCTTTCTTT. V usage is TRBV5-5 and J usage is TRBJ1-1, with 7 bases matching TRBD1. This CDR3 region has 14 residues. Germline CDR1 is SGHKS and CDR2 is YYEKEE (reference sequence).

About this clonotype itself: Its ends do not fully match the called genes, so a read error is possible. The chain links TRBV12-3 or TRBV12-4 to TRBJ2-1; no reliable D call. The CDR3 extends over 15 amino acids. CDR3 sequence reads: CARSSSVSSYNEQFF. CDR3 coding DNA: TGTGCCAGGAGTTCCTCGGTCAGCTCTTACAATGAGCAGTTCTTC.

The chain employs TRBV6-2 or TRBV6-3 and TRBJ2-1, with D unclear. Germline V gene data show CDR1 as MNHEY and CDR2 as SVGEGT. The CDR3 sequence is 16 residues long. The DNA for the CDR3 is TGTGTCAACAGTCCAAAATTTGGGAATTCGTGGAATGAGCAGTTCTTC. This gives the protein CVNSPKFGNSWNEQFF.

Points on this clonotype: An end of the junction does not agree with germline; a read error may underlie this. The V and J genes are TRBV6-1 and TRBJ2-6, with D possibly being TRBD1 (5 bases). The germline V gene encodes CDR1 MNHNS and CDR2 SASEGT. The CDR3 totals 14 residues. The CDR3 DNA reads as TGTGCCAGCAGTAAAGGGGCTGGGGCCAACCTCCTGACTTTC. Translation: CASSKGAGANLLTF.

As concerns this clonotype: A much larger clone lies a single base off, so this may be a read error. The chain links TRBV6-5 to TRBJ2-5; weak D call: TRBD1 (5 bases). The V end lost 8 bases, the J end lost 3 bases, and 19 bases lay between the germline ends. The germline gives CDR1 MNHEY, CDR2 SVGAGI. There are 15 residues in the CDR3. CDR3 in amino acids: CASRSTWLDKETQYF. CDR3 nucleotide sequence: TGTGCCAGCCGCTCTACGTGGCTGGACAAAGAGACCCAGTACTTC.

The genes are TRBV6-1 and TRBJ2-5; 8 bases agree with TRBD2. V shed 10 bases, J shed 8 bases, and the junction held 18 bases outside the gene matches. The CDR3 has 15 amino acids. The germline V gene encodes CDR1 MNHNS and CDR2 SASEGT. The CDR3 region is CAIKGGSGVGETQYF. In DNA, the CDR3 is TGTGCCATCAAAGGAGGTAGCGGGGTAGGAGAAACCCAGTACTTC.

This clonotype was counted at least ten times. The chain uses TRBV12-3 or TRBV12-4 and TRBJ1-6; D not certain. The V end lost 3 bases, the J end lost 6 bases, and 15 bases lay between the germline ends. The CDR3 totals 16 residues. The CDR3 reads CASSFVSGRSNSPLHF. CDR3 in DNA: TGTGCCAGCAGTTTTGTATCCGGACGGAGTAATTCACCCCTCCACTTT.

A remark on this clonotype: The junction differs from germline at one of its ends, possibly a read error. This chain joins TRBV5-6 and TRBJ2-3, with D uncertain. In germline, CDR1 is SGHDT, CDR2 YYEEEE. The CDR3 is 11 residues long. The CDR3, as DNA: TGTGGCAGCAGCTTTGAAGATACGCATTATTTT. This sequence encodes CGSSFEDTHYF.

The rearrangement joins TRBV6-1 to TRBJ1-1; D is uncertain. Germline V lookup: CDR1 MNHNS, CDR2 SASEGT. V lost 7 bases and J 6 bases, leaving 18 bases between the germline ends. The CDR3 is made up of 14 amino acids. The CDR3 DNA is TGTGCCAGCAACGACACGAGCTATGACCCTGAAGCTTTCTTT. This translates into CASNDTSYDPEAFF.